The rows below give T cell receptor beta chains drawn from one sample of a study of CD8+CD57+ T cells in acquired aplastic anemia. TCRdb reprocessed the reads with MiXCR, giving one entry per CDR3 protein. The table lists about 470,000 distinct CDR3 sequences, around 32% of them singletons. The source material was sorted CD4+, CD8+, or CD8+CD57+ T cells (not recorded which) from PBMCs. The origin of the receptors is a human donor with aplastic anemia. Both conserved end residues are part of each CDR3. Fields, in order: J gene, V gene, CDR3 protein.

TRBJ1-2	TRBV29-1	CSVGQGTGNTF
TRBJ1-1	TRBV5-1	CASSLSTGVGTEAFF
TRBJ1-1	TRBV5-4	CASSSKDSEAFF
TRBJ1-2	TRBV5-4	CASSPVGQGHGYTF
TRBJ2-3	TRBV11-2	CASSRDGCSTDTQYF
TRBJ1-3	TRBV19	CASTPSGRGSGNTIYF
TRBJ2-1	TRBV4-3	CANSQDVGQSGVRFF
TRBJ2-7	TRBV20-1	CSASLQGYEQYF
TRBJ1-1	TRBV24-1	CASSFQGVGNTEAFF
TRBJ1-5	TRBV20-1	CSASYRGQQPQHF
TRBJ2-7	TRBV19	CASSMGQRQPPYEQYF
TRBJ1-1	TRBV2	CASQILWNTEAFF
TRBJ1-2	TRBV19	CASSISTGAGNTF
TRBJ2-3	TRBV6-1	CASTPPGADTQYF
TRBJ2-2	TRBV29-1	CSVEMVAGELFF
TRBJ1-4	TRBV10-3	CAISENLGNEKLFF
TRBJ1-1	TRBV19	CASSEVTGTEAFF
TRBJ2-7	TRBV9	CASSVGDISEQYF
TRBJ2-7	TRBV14	CASSQSGGYEQYF
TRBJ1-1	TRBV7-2	CASSPRTVVPEAFF
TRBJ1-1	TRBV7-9	CASSLGPHVNTEAFF
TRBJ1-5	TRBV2	CASSLERAGQPQHF
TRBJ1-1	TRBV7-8	CASQIHPRPNTEAFF
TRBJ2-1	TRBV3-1	CASSQSETGAFF
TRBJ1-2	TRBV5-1	CASSSDRPKYGYTF
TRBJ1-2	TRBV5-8	CASSLGAGADYGYTF
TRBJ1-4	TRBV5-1	CASSLAEQTEKLFF
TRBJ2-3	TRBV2	CASNFGRGISDTQYF
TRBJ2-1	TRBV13	CASSVPSGPLYNEQFF